The present T cell receptor beta chain was sequenced within a study of T-cell memory formation after mild COVID-19. Study-level background: Largely donor-specific sequence clusters came from a couple of donors.

CDR3 length equals 15 residues. Between the trimmed V and J ends, which lost 4 bases and 0 bases, there was a span of 10 bases. CDR1 is MGHRA and CDR2 is YSYEKL in the germline V gene. Study-level findings and limits: CD4+ contracting clones lay mainly in CM and EM, CD8+ ones in EMRA.

This clonotype was found a few times. The antigen is undetermined. One entry per CDR3 protein, called by TCRdb with MiXCR from the 5' RACE reads. The sample includes 500,000 to 650,000 distinct CDR3 sequences, less than 25% of them seen just once. V usage is TRBV4-1 and J usage is TRBJ1-5; D gene uncertain. The TCR originated in an adult woman who had mild COVID-19 (a few samples of this study predate the infection). Cell type and time point are not known. Sequenced: PBMCs or a T cell subset sorted from them (not recorded which). The CDR3: CASSLLYGSNQPQHF. The CDR3 bases are TGCGCCAGCAGCCTCCTATATGGTAGCAATCAGCCCCAGCATTTT.